A single sample gave rise to the 28 T cell receptor beta chains below, sequenced in a study of blood T cell repertoires in COVID-19. The data were produced by immunoSEQ multiplex PCR, yet TCRdb's version contains in-frame clones alone and is incomplete. The sample carries around 90,000 clones, around 90% recorded once. What was sequenced was peripheral blood. The source is a male donor with acute or convalescent COVID-19.

The chain is built from TRBV30 and TRBJ1-1; D is perhaps TRBD1 (5 bases). The germline CDR1 and CDR2 sequences are GTSNPN and SVGIG (reference sequence). Between the trimmed V and J ends, which lost 4 bases and 4 bases, there was a span of 19 bases. The CDR3 spans 15 residues. The CDR3 DNA follows: TGTGCCTGGATAGGGGCATCTCGGCAAACCACTGAAGCTTTCTTT. Translated: CAWIGASRQTTEAFF.

J is TRBJ2-3 and V is TRBV27; 10 positions match TRBD2. Germline assignment: CDR1 MNHEY and CDR2 SMNVEV (reference sequence). V was clipped by 11 bases and J by 6 bases; unmatched bases: 8. This CDR3 contains 13 residues. This CDR3 reads CAQSGGANDTQYF. DNA for the CDR3: TGTGCCCAGAGCGGGGGGGCTAATGATACGCAGTATTTT.

V gene TRBV27 combines with J gene TRBJ1-2; possible D gene TRBD1, 6 bases. The CDR3 is 17 amino acids. V lost 5 bases to trimming and J lost 0 bases, with 19 bases between them. The germline CDR1 and CDR2 sequences are MNHEY and SMNVEV (reference sequence). This CDR3 reads CASSRGPTGRTNYGYTF. In DNA, the CDR3 is TGTGCCAGCAGTAGAGGACCTACAGGGCGCACTAACTATGGCTACACCTTC.

This clone was recorded once. The chain carries TRBV6-6 and TRBJ2-7; TRBD1 matches 7 bases. Germline CDR1 is MNHNY and CDR2 is SVGAGI (reference sequence). This CDR3 spans 17 amino acids. V trimming: 5 bases; J trimming: 5 bases; junction bases outside the gene matches: 18. CDR3 coding DNA: TGTGCCAGCAGTCCCCGATCGACAGGGCGTCTGGTAAACGAGCAGTACTTC. As protein: CASSPRSTGRLVNEQYF.

In DNA, the CDR3 is TGTGCCAGCAGCGTTGGGGGGGCCAACCAAGAGACCCAGTACTTC. Amino acids: CASSVGGANQETQYF. The rearrangement uses TRBV9 and TRBJ2-5, with D perhaps TRBD2 (7 bases). The CDR3 totals 15 residues. The germline V gene encodes CDR1 SGDLS and CDR2 YYNGEE. With 2 bases removed from V and 0 bases from J, the gap between germline ends came to 11 bases.

CDR3 sequence reads: CASSPAGNYGYTF. CDR3 sequence (DNA): TGTGCCAGCTCACCCGCCGGTAACTATGGCTACACCTTC. V and J are TRBV18 and TRBJ1-2, with no clear D. The CDR3 is 13 residues long. The ends were cut back, 3 bases at V and 1 base at J, with 6 bases in the middle. Germline V lookup: CDR1 KGHSH, CDR2 LQKENI.

This clone has only one observation. The rearrangement links TRBV18 to TRBJ2-7, with D possibly TRBD1 on 5 matching bases. Trimming took off 2 bases at V and 5 bases at J, with 13 bases between the two ends. Germline V gives CDR1 KGHSH, CDR2 LQKENI. The CDR3 totals 14 residues. The CDR3 DNA follows: TGTGCCAGCTCACCAGGCCAGGGTCACAACGAGCAGTACTTC. Translated: CASSPGQGHNEQYF.

The genes are TRBV5-4 and TRBJ2-1; D perhaps matches TRBD1 (5 bases). Germline CDR1 and CDR2: SGHNT and YYREEE (reference sequence). The V gene lost 5 bases and the J gene lost 6 bases, with 9 bases spanning the gap. CDR3 length: 12 residues. CDR3 DNA: TGTGCCAGCAGAATTGACAGCAATGAGCAGTTCTTC. Translated: CASRIDSNEQFF.

The chain links TRBV5-1 to TRBJ2-7; TRBD1 agrees at 8 bases. This CDR3 comprises 13 residues. Germline assignment: CDR1 SGHRS and CDR2 YFSETQ. V dropped 4 bases and J dropped 3; count of bases not matched to a gene: 3. The CDR3 nucleotides are TGCGCCAGCAGCAAGGACAGGGACTACGAGCAGTACTTC. Translated, it gives CASSKDRDYEQYF.

This clone has a handful of counts. The rearrangement joins TRBV11-3 to TRBJ1-1; 7 bases are a match to TRBD1. The CDR3 contains 13 residues. Germline trimming cut 5 bases from V and 5 bases from J; bases unmatched to any gene: 5. In germline, CDR1 is SGHNT, CDR2 YENEEA. CDR3 bases: TGTGCCAGCAGCCCCGACAGGGTGACTGAAGCTTTCTTT. This sequence encodes CASSPDRVTEAFF.

The chain employs TRBV6-1 and TRBJ1-5; D call uncertain. Trimming took 5 bases from V and 4 from J, leaving 3 bases between them. Looked up from germline, CDR1 is MNHNS and CDR2 is SASEGT. The length of the CDR3 is 11 residues. The DNA of the CDR3 is TGTGCCAGCAGTCCAAATCAGCCCCAGCATTTT. Protein sequence: CASSPNQPQHF.

The chain employs TRBV6-5 and TRBJ2-3, with TRBD2 as a possible D gene (5 bases). This CDR3 has 14 residues. CDR1 is MNHEY and CDR2 is SVGAGI in the germline V gene. V lost 6 bases and J 6 bases, leaving 16 bases between the germline ends. The CDR3 bases are TGTGCCAGCAGGTGGACGGGGTCTTCGGATACGCAGTATTTT. Translated, it gives CASRWTGSSDTQYF.

DNA for the CDR3: TGTGCCAGCAGTGCATGGCGGGGGGAAGAGACCCAGTACTTC. This encodes CASSAWRGEETQYF. The J gene is TRBJ2-5, the V gene TRBV7-9; TRBD2 matches 8 bases. The CDR3 has 14 amino acids. Trimming removed 6 bases from V and 3 bases from J; junction bases left unmatched: 6. Germline V CDR1 and CDR2: SEHNR, FQNEAQ (reference sequence).

The chain combines TRBV6-5 with TRBJ2-7; TRBD2 aligns across 7 bases. CDR1 is MNHEY, CDR2 SVGAGI, per germline. The CDR3 consists of 13 residues. The J segment lost 4 bases and the V segment lost 2 bases, leaving 2 bases of the junction unmatched. The DNA for the CDR3 is TGTGCCAGCAGTTACGGGAGGGCATACGAGCAGTACTTC. Translated, it gives CASSYGRAYEQYF.

The rearrangement joins TRBV10-2 to TRBJ1-6, with 12 bases matching TRBD1. The J segment lost 5 bases and the V segment lost 6 bases, leaving 2 bases of the junction unmatched. The V gene's germline CDR1 is WSHSY and CDR2 SAAADI. The CDR3 consists of 15 residues. CDR3 sequence (DNA): TGCGCCAGCAGGGGACAGGGGGCCAATAATTCACCCCTCCACTTT. The encoded protein is CASRGQGANNSPLHF.

The rearrangement joins TRBV30 to TRBJ1-5; perhaps TRBD1 as D (5 bases). The CDR3 loop spans 14 amino acids. Trimming removed 1 base from V and 12 bases from J, with 19 bases in between. The germline CDR1 and CDR2 sequences are GTSNPN and SVGIG (reference sequence). The CDR3 is CAWSATILPGDQHF. As DNA, the CDR3 is TGTGCCTGGAGTGCTACCATCTTACCGGGGGACCAGCATTTT.

The V gene is TRBV18, the J gene TRBJ2-5, with D perhaps matching TRBD2 (6 bases). V dropped 6 bases and J dropped 2 bases, with 10 bases sitting between them. Germline assignment: CDR1 KGHSH and CDR2 LQKENI. CDR3 length equals 13 residues. The CDR3 loop reads CASSGLLQETQYF. The CDR3 DNA sequence: TGTGCCAGCTCGGGACTCTTACAAGAGACCCAGTACTTC.

This chain uses TRBV7-9 with TRBJ1-2, with TRBD1 as a possible D gene (6 bases). Germline V CDR1 and CDR2: SEHNR, FQNEAQ (reference sequence). The CDR3 is 13 residues long. Trimming took off 0 bases at V and 8 bases at J, with 10 bases between the two ends. The CDR3 spells CASSLAEGGGYTF. As DNA, the CDR3 is TGTGCCAGCAGCTTAGCGGAAGGGGGAGGCTACACCTTC.

This chain joins TRBV2 and TRBJ2-7; 12 nucleotides line up with TRBD2. The CDR3 has 15 residues. Germline CDR1 and CDR2: SNHLY and FYNNEI. V lost 2 bases to trimming and J lost 5 bases; unmatched junction nucleotides: 4. CDR3: CASSELAGGPNEQYF. The DNA of the CDR3 is TGTGCCAGCAGTGAACTAGCGGGGGGGCCTAACGAGCAGTACTTC.

This clone has more than one count but fewer than ten. The chain couples TRBV7-2 to TRBJ1-4, with D maybe TRBD1 (5 bases). In germline, CDR1 is SGHTA, CDR2 FQGNSA. The CDR3 contains 15 residues. V lost 5 bases to trimming and J lost 3 bases, with 13 bases between them. This CDR3 is CASSPGGGPNEKLFF. DNA of the CDR3: TGTGCCAGCAGCCCGGGGGGAGGGCCTAATGAAAAACTGTTTTTT.

V and J are TRBV2 and TRBJ1-4; TRBD1 matches at 10 bases. V trimming: 3 bases; J trimming: 8 bases; junction bases outside the gene matches: 6. The CDR3 length is 15 residues. CDR1 and CDR2 (germline): SNHLY, FYNNEI. This CDR3 is CASSEQGQGYEKLFF. The CDR3 DNA follows: TGTGCCAGCAGTGAGCAGGGACAGGGGTACGAAAAACTGTTTTTT.

The chain is built from TRBV4-1 and TRBJ1-6; D remains ambiguous. Germline V lookup: CDR1 MGHRA, CDR2 YSYEKL. V lost 0 bases, J lost 9 bases, and 6 bases lay in between. The CDR3 is 13 amino acids. CDR3 bases: TGCGCCAGCAGCCAAGACCGCGTTTCACCCCTCCACTTT. Translation: CASSQDRVSPLHF.

This clone was found a few times. The chain carries TRBV11-2 and TRBJ1-6; no definite D call. The germline CDR1 and CDR2 sequences are SGHAT and FQNNGV. V lost 2 bases and J 7 bases, leaving 12 bases between the germline ends. The CDR3 loop spans 15 amino acids. The CDR3 sequence: CASSLLGRGNSPLHF. The CDR3 DNA sequence: TGTGCCAGCAGCTTACTAGGGAGAGGAAATTCACCCCTCCACTTT.

This chain connects TRBV9 to TRBJ1-6; 9 nucleotides agree with TRBD1. The CDR3 contains 15 residues. After removal of 3 bases from V and 6 bases from J, the junction contained 4 bases not matched to a gene. CDR1 is SGDLS, CDR2 YYNGEE, per germline. The CDR3 DNA reads TGTGCCAGCAGCGGGGGACAGGGAGGTAATTCACCCCTCCACTTT. Amino acid sequence: CASSGGQGGNSPLHF. Based on the CDR3 plus reference TRBV9 and TRBJ1-6, the full variable domain is DSGVTQTPKHLITATGQRVTLRCSPRSGDLSVYWYQQSLDQGLQFLIQYYNGEERAKGNILERFSAQQFPDLHSELNLSSLELGDSALYFCASSGGQGGNSPLHFGNGTRLTVT.

The chain is built from TRBV7-3 and TRBJ1-1; a weak D match, TRBD1 (5 bases). Trimming stripped 0 bases from V and 5 bases from J, with 16 bases between. CDR1 and CDR2 (germline): SGHTA, FQGTGA. The CDR3 length is 16 residues. In DNA, the CDR3 is TGTGCCAGCAGCTTAACGGGAGGGGCCCAGGGAACTGAAGCTTTCTTT. This codes for CASSLTGGAQGTEAFF. Based on the CDR3 plus reference TRBV7-3 and TRBJ1-1, the full variable domain is GAGVSQTPSNKVTEKGKYVELRCDPISGHTALYWYRQSLGQGPEFLIYFQGTGAADDSGLPNDRFFAVRPEGSVSTLKIQRTERGDSAVYLCASSLTGGAQGTEAFFGQGTRLTVV.

The chain joins TRBV3-1 (or the pseudogene TRBV3-2) to TRBJ2-7; 7 bases agree with TRBD1. V shed 8 bases, J shed 7 bases, and the junction held 11 bases outside the gene matches. The CDR3 extends over 13 amino acids. CDR1 and CDR2 from the germline V gene are LGHDT and YNNKEL (reference sequence). CDR3 sequence: CASGRQGGWEQYF. The DNA of the CDR3 is TGTGCCAGCGGTCGACAGGGCGGGTGGGAGCAGTACTTC.

This clone was counted a single time. J is TRBJ2-7 and V is TRBV6-5; tentative D call: TRBD2 (6 bases). CDR1 MNHEY and CDR2 SVGAGI come from the germline V gene. Trimming pared 6 bases from V and 2 bases from J, leaving 11 bases between. There are 13 residues in the CDR3. CDR3 loop: CASRASATYEQYF. As DNA, the CDR3 is TGTGCCAGCAGGGCTAGCGCAACCTACGAGCAGTACTTC.

The chain couples TRBV9 to TRBJ2-3; tentatively, D is TRBD1 (6 bases). V was cut by 1 base and J by 2 bases, with 14 bases left in between. The V gene's germline CDR1 is SGDLS and CDR2 YYNGEE. This CDR3 is built from 16 residues. The CDR3 reads CASSVSSGHHTDTQYF. Written as DNA, the CDR3 is TGTGCCAGCAGCGTATCTTCGGGACACCACACAGATACGCAGTATTTT.